This TCR beta chain was recovered during a study of blood T cell repertoires in COVID-19. Study information: Samples came from the United States, Italy and Spain, spanning acute and convalescent COVID-19.

Measured with immunoSEQ multiplex PCR; TCRdb has only the in-frame clones, and not every one. The table lists 300,000 to 350,000 clones, around 90% of them singletons, with approximately 2.4% in the top ten. The CDR3 is made up of 18 amino acids. After removal of 4 bases from V and 7 bases from J, the junction contained 20 bases not matched to a gene. Germline V gene lookup returns CDR1 SGHTS and CDR2 YDEGEE. The V gene is TRBV5-8, the J gene TRBJ2-7, with TRBD2 identical over 10 bases. Sequencing input: peripheral blood. The clonotype was recovered from a man between 18 and 29 years old with active or convalescent COVID-19. The CDR3 coding sequence is TGTGCCAGCAGCCCTCGAACGCGAGCTAGCGGGAGAGCTCGGGAGCAGTACTTC. Translation: CASSPRTRASGRAREQYF.